The 5 T cell receptor beta chains listed next were all sequenced from one sample in a study of post-analysis software for immune sequencing data. Study outcomes and limitations: Four to six TRBV segments were significantly more frequent in patients than in controls. TRBV5-6, TRBV5-1 and TRBV20-1 were among these segments.

Their specific antigens are unknown. Carried by the TCR beta cDNA libraries were unique molecular identifiers. In TCRdb, the PCR reads were re-called with MiXCR into one record per CDR3 protein. Here the sample spans 650,000 to 900,000 distinct CDR3 sequences, around 42% being singletons. Sample: blood. The receptors were sampled from a girl between 5 and 17 years old with multiple sclerosis.

Only a few counts were recorded for this clonotype. This rearrangement joins TRBV12-3 or TRBV12-4 to TRBJ1-2; no clear D gene. The CDR3 length is 14 residues. Between the trimmed V and J ends, which lost 4 bases and 2 bases, there was a span of 11 bases. CDR3 sequence (DNA): TGTGCCAGCAGTTGGTCCGGGGTCAACTATGGCTACACCTTC. Its translation is CASSWSGVNYGYTF.

This chain joins TRBV7-2 and TRBJ2-3; TRBD2 agrees at 7 bases. Germline V gives CDR1 SGHTA, CDR2 FQGNSA. There are 15 residues in the CDR3. Trimming took 5 bases from V and 4 from J; bases not matched to a gene: 9. CDR3 bases: TGTGCCAGCAGCCTCACAGCGGGATGGGCAGATACGCAGTATTTT. Translation: CASSLTAGWADTQYF.

V gene TRBV20-1 combines with J gene TRBJ2-5, with a weak D call TRBD1 (8 bases). The closer fit of TRBJ2-7 to the DNA end suggests the J call may be wrong. Germline V lookup: CDR1 DFQATT, CDR2 SNEGSKA (reference sequence). There are 13 residues in the CDR3. Here the CDR3 reads CSATGGGHYEQYF. DNA for the CDR3: TGCAGTGCCACAGGGGGGGGACACTACGAGCAGTACTTC.

V is TRBV20-1 and J is TRBJ2-1; TRBD2 aligns across 13 bases. Germline lookup yields CDR1 DFQATT and CDR2 SNEGSKA (reference sequence). This CDR3 region has 16 residues. V gave up 6 bases and J gave up 5 bases; unmatched junction bases: 10. CDR3: CSAPRLAGGPHNEQFF. The CDR3 DNA reads as TGCAGTGCCCCCCGACTAGCGGGAGGTCCCCACAATGAGCAGTTCTTC.

This chain connects TRBV30 to TRBJ1-5; weak D call: TRBD1 (6 bases). In germline, CDR1 is GTSNPN, CDR2 SVGIG (reference sequence). V lost 1 base to trimming and J lost 2 bases, with 9 bases between them. The CDR3 is 14 residues long. CDR3 amino acids: CAWSGTAGNQPQHF. The CDR3 nucleotides are TGTGCCTGGAGTGGGACAGCAGGCAATCAGCCCCAGCATTTT.